One T cell receptor (beta chain) is described in this entry. Trimming removed 6 bases from V and 6 bases from J, with 15 bases in between. Germline lookup yields CDR1 KGHSH and CDR2 LQKENI. This CDR3 is 13 amino acids long. Clones were read by immunoSEQ multiplex PCR, and TCRdb kept only the in-frame ones, dropping some. This table has tens of thousands of clones, less than 90% appearing once. These data originate in a study of PD-L1 blockade in urothelial cancer. Time point denoted: peripheral blood 6 weeks after treatment start. This sample comprised PBMCs, obtained around atezolizumab (anti-PD-L1) treatment. This chain connects TRBV18 to TRBJ2-7; D might be TRBD1 (6 bases). This TCR was sampled from a man aged 55-75 years with urothelial cancer. The CDR3 sequence: CASSRRDTPEQYF. The CDR3 nucleotides read TGTGCCAGCTCTCGCCGGGACACTCCCGAGCAGTACTTC.